Here is one T cell receptor (beta chain) with its context. Its antigen is as yet unknown. Each sorted subset replicate got 200 ng genomic DNA, roughly 30,000 genomes. Repertoires were generated with immunoSEQ multiplex PCR, while TCRdb's copy carries only in-frame clones and drops some. The sample shows about 2.4 million clones, 90% to 95% of them seen only once. This specimen comes from a study of shared clonotypes between healthy human individuals. Study-wide points: Some naive CD4 clonotypes, around 5%, turned up in common across four donors. It was only blood that was sampled, and tissue repertoires likely differ.

The sequence was collected from a man aged 18-30 years in good health. Some clones in this sample may be carry-over from other donors' samples. The material sequenced was naive CD4+ T cells from PBMCs. Subset denoted: CD45RA+ positively selected.

CDR3 nucleotide sequence: TGTGCCAGCAGTCCAATGTTGAGCTCCTACGAGCAGTACTTC. Translated, it gives CASSPMLSSYEQYF. The chain has TRBV6-5 and TRBJ2-7; no reliable D call. Germline V lookup: CDR1 MNHEY, CDR2 SVGAGI. V was clipped by 5 bases and J by 0 bases, with 11 bases between them. CDR3 length equals 14 residues.